This TCR beta chain was found in a study of blood T cell repertoires in COVID-19. The overall study: Researchers got acute and convalescent COVID-19 samples from the United States, Italy and Spain. The analysed material was cDNA or gDNA that came from T cells, B-cell-depleted T cells, or PBMCs.

Residents of under 25 US areas, aged about 18 to 95 years, made up the participants. Methods used by the authors: It was from reference gene primer amplification that nucleated cell counts were estimated. Clones were sequenced by immunoSEQ multiplex PCR, and TCRdb holds only the in-frame ones, with some missing. Clone size and V and J calls were adopted from that table, with D and trimming inferred from the DNA. The table lists roughly 220,000 clones, approximately 80% of them singletons. V shed 4 bases and J shed 14 bases, with 15 bases lying between them. In germline, CDR1 is ENHRY, CDR2 SYGVKD. This CDR3 region has 12 residues.

Sequenced sample: PBMCs or T cells enriched from blood (not recorded which). The chain couples TRBV10-3 to TRBJ2-1; a possible D gene is TRBD2 (5 bases). This sequence originates from a man younger than 40 with acute COVID-19. Here the CDR3 DNA reads TGTGCCATCAGTGTTGAGCGGCAGAAGGAGTTCTTC. Protein: CAISVERQKEFF.